This T cell receptor beta chain was captured in a study of PD-1 blockade in classical Hodgkin lymphoma. As for time point: cycle 4 day 1 (C4D1), after around six weeks of nivolumab. Each patient relapsed following autologous stem cell transplantation, and prior brentuximab vedotin exposure differed. Magnetic negative selection of thawed PBMCs was the method by which CD4+ T cells were purified. Clones were read by immunoSEQ multiplex PCR, and TCRdb kept only the in-frame ones, dropping some. The sample records around 29,000 clones, 80% to 90% being singletons. Germline-derived CDR1 and CDR2 are MNHEY and SVGAGI. The CDR3 consists of 14 residues. Trimming shortened V by 7 bases and J by 5 bases, and 17 bases separated the two germline ends.

The starting material was CD4+ T cells from blood, obtained before the fourth cycle of nivolumab. This TCR was sampled from a human donor with classical Hodgkin lymphoma. The chain employs TRBV6-5 and TRBJ1-2; the D is unclear. CDR3 coding DNA: TGTGCCAGCACTCAGAGAGGGAAATTTTATGGCTACACCTTC. Translating it yields CASTQRGKFYGYTF.